This TCR beta chain originates from a study of CD8 T cells in Susac syndrome. Trimming cost V 6 bases and J 6 bases, with 21 bases left between them. Per the germline V gene, CDR1 is SQVTM and CDR2 is ANQGSEA. The CDR3 spans 14 residues. A quantity of about 0.45 to 1 ug RNA underwent reverse transcription using random hexamers. TCRdb re-called the immunoSEQ multiplex PCR reads through MiXCR, storing one row per CDR3 protein. The sample lists 250,000 to 300,000 distinct CDR3 sequences, approximately 84% occurring once. The sample consisted of CD8+ T cells from PBMCs. V is TRBV29-1 and J is TRBJ2-7; TRBD1 is a possible D gene (5 bases). The source is a human donor with multiple sclerosis. The CDR3 DNA reads as TGCAGCGTCGAATTATCGCAGCAGGGCCTCGAGCAGTACTTC. Encoded protein: CSVELSQQGLEQYF.